Listed below are T cell receptor beta chains from one sample, sequenced in a study of blood T cells in healthy people across ages. TCRdb redid the calling of the 5' RACE reads with MiXCR, one entry per CDR3 protein. The table lists 920,000 or so distinct CDR3 sequences, 40% to 50% of them singletons. Sequencing used blood. These receptors all stem from a woman between 55 and 75 years old in good health. CDR3s include the opening cysteine and the closing phenylalanine or tryptophan. The D gene is left open where the match is weak. Where a row states a size, it is once, few, many or the class of an expanded clone; other rows omit it.

v_call	j_call	clone_size	d_call	cdr3_aa	cdr3_nt
TRBV5-5	TRBJ2-7	-	-	CASSLLSVVNEQYF	TGTGCCAGCAGCCTCCTTTCTGTGGTCAATGAGCAGTACTTC
TRBV11-2	TRBJ2-3	-	-	CASSSDYQDTQYF	TGTGCCAGCAGTAGTGACTATCAAGATACGCAGTATTTT
TRBV9	TRBJ1-2	-	-	CASSVVAQGGYTF	TGTGCCAGCAGCGTAGTAGCACAGGGCGGCTACACCTTC
TRBV20-1	TRBJ2-7	-	-	CSARGTSYEQYF	TGCAGTGCGAGAGGGACATCCTACGAGCAGTACTTC
TRBV6-5	TRBJ2-7	few	-	CASSYRPETYEQYF	TGTGCCAGCAGTTACCGCCCAGAAACCTACGAGCAGTACTTC
TRBV10-3	TRBJ2-1	few	TRBD2	CAISAVTSGRNEQFF	TGTGCCATCAGTGCGGTGACTAGCGGACGAAATGAGCAGTTCTTC
TRBV27	TRBJ2-5	-	-	CASRKKETQYF	TGTGCCAGCAGGAAAAAAGAGACCCAGTACTTC
TRBV7-9	TRBJ2-3	few	TRBD1	CASAGTGGTDTQYF	TGTGCCAGCGCCGGGACAGGGGGCACAGATACGCAGTATTTT
TRBV20-1	TRBJ2-7	-	TRBD1	CSARAPGQGMYEQYF	TGCAGTGCTAGAGCCCCGGGACAGGGGATGTACGAGCAGTACTTC
TRBV3-1	TRBJ1-2	few	TRBD1	CASSQGITGGIYGYTF	TGTGCCAGCAGCCAAGGGATTACAGGGGGAATCTATGGCTACACCTTC
TRBV3-1	TRBJ2-3	-	TRBD2	CASSSPGRGTMSTDTQYF	TGTGCCAGCAGCTCCCCCGGGAGGGGCACAATGAGCACAGATACGCAGTATTTT
TRBV5-1	TRBJ1-2	few	-	CASSRDATNYGYTF	TGCGCCAGCAGCCGGGACGCCACTAACTATGGCTACACCTTC
TRBV7-2	TRBJ2-7	few	TRBD2	CASSFGGGLNEQYF	TGTGCCAGCAGCTTTGGCGGGGGTTTAAACGAGCAGTACTTC
TRBV30	TRBJ2-3	-	TRBD2	CASRGGLTDTQYF	TGTGCCTCCCGGGGGGGTCTCACAGATACGCAGTATTTT
TRBV18	TRBJ2-5	few	-	CASSPLGLETQYF	TGTGCCAGCTCACCTTTGGGGTTAGAGACCCAGTACTTC
TRBV3-1	TRBJ2-5	-	TRBD1	CASSQAGTVHETQYF	TGTGCCAGCAGCCAAGCCGGGACAGTCCACGAGACCCAGTACTTC
TRBV7-9	TRBJ2-1	few	-	CASRNDTYNEQFF	TGTGCCAGCAGAAATGACACCTACAATGAGCAGTTCTTC
TRBV29-1	TRBJ2-5	-	-	CSVDEGRTQYF	TGCAGCGTTGATGAGGGGAGGACCCAGTACTTC
TRBV5-1	TRBJ2-7	-	-	CASTPGDSGISYEQYF	TGCGCCAGCACCCCGGGCGACTCGGGAATTTCCTACGAGCAGTACTTC
TRBV4-2	TRBJ2-7	-	TRBD2	CASSAVTSGYEQYF	TGTGCCAGCAGTGCAGTGACTAGCGGCTACGAGCAGTACTTC
TRBV20-1	TRBJ2-7	-	TRBD2	CSARDRLAGCEQYF	TGCAGTGCTAGAGATCGGCTAGCGGGGTGCGAGCAGTACTTC
TRBV6-5	TRBJ2-1	few	TRBD2	CASSLFAAGGKGEQFF	TGTGCCAGCAGTTTATTCGCAGCGGGAGGGAAAGGTGAGCAGTTCTTC
TRBV6-2/TRBV6-3	TRBJ2-5	once	TRBD1	CASSPLGQGSQETQYF	TGTGCCAGCAGCCCTTTAGGACAGGGGTCGCAAGAGACCCAGTACTTC
TRBV5-6	TRBJ2-7	few	TRBD2	CASSLMTSGRNEQYF	TGTGCCAGCAGCTTGATGACTAGCGGGAGGAACGAGCAGTACTTC
TRBV14	TRBJ1-1	-	TRBD1	CASSQLTGGLVDTEAFF	TGTGCCAGCAGCCAATTAACAGGGGGTTTGGTAGACACTGAAGCTTTCTTT
TRBV14	TRBJ2-7	few	-	CASSQLGLSYEQYF	TGTGCCAGCAGCCAACTAGGGCTTTCCTACGAGCAGTACTTC
TRBV27	TRBJ1-2	-	-	CASGTDIPNGCTF	TGTGCCAGCGGAACTGACATACCAAACGGCTGCACCTTC
TRBV14	TRBJ2-5	-	-	CASSRGWRETQYF	TGTGCCAGCAGTCGGGGGTGGCGAGAGACCCAGTACTTC
TRBV25-1	TRBJ2-3	-	-	CASSEWEVLKGTQYF	TGTGCCAGCAGTGAATGGGAGGTCCTTAAGGGTACGCAGTATTTT
TRBV9	TRBJ2-3	few	-	CASSDGPSSYTDTQYF	TGTGCCAGCAGCGACGGGCCTTCCTCTTACACAGATACGCAGTATTTT
TRBV6-6	TRBJ2-7	-	-	CASREQGLPYEQYF	TGTGCCAGCAGGGAGCAGGGTCTGCCCTACGAGCAGTACTTC
TRBV2	TRBJ2-3	few	-	CASSEGRNTDTQYF	TGTGCCAGCAGTGAGGGGCGGAACACAGATACGCAGTATTTT
TRBV14	TRBJ2-7	-	-	CASSQVLGNYEQYF	TGTGCCAGCAGCCAAGTATTGGGAAACTACGAGCAGTACTTC
TRBV12-3/TRBV12-4	TRBJ2-3	-	TRBD2	CAGRLAGDAQYF	TGTGCCGGCAGACTAGCGGGAGATGCGCAGTATTTT
TRBV20-1	TRBJ2-1	once	TRBD2	CSGQGLAGDSYNEQFF	TGCAGTGGACAGGGGCTAGCGGGGGACTCCTACAATGAGCAGTTCTTC
TRBV6-5	TRBJ2-7	few	-	CASSRRDDREQYF	TGTGCCAGCAGCCGTCGGGACGATCGAGAGCAGTACTTC
TRBV7-8	TRBJ2-3	few	TRBD2	CASSSGPSSGIYDTQYF	TGTGCCAGCAGCTCCGGTCCGTCCAGCGGGATTTATGATACGCAGTATTTT
TRBV11-1	TRBJ2-7	-	TRBD2	CASGLLIGTSVRSGYEQYF	TGTGCCAGCGGCTTACTGATCGGGACTAGCGTGAGGTCCGGCTACGAGCAGTACTTC
TRBV24-1	TRBJ1-1	few	TRBD1	CATRDRRMNTEAFF	TGTGCCACTAGGGACAGGCGTATGAACACTGAAGCTTTCTTT
TRBV10-3	TRBJ2-5	-	-	CAIGSDSLQETQYF	TGTGCCATCGGTTCGGACTCTCTGCAAGAGACCCAGTACTTC
TRBV2	TRBJ2-1	-	-	CASSAGALAYNEQFF	TGTGCCAGCAGTGCGGGAGCGCTTGCGTACAATGAGCAGTTCTTC
TRBV20-1	TRBJ2-1	-	-	CSANEGSFSYNEQFF	TGCAGTGCTAACGAAGGCTCGTTCTCCTACAATGAGCAGTTCTTC
TRBV7-2	TRBJ1-5	few	-	CASSQVGWPQHF	TGTGCCAGCAGCCAAGTGGGGTGGCCCCAGCATTTT
TRBV7-9	TRBJ2-7	once	TRBD2	CASSPRTSGRSSHYEQYF	TGTGCCAGCAGCCCCAGGACTAGCGGGAGGTCCTCCCACTACGAGCAGTACTTC
TRBV6-2/TRBV6-3	TRBJ1-1	few	-	CASSYGTMNTEAFF	TGTGCCAGCAGTTATGGAACCATGAACACTGAAGCTTTCTTT